This is a list of T cell receptor beta chains from one sample in a study of blood T cell repertoires in COVID-19. Data came from immunoSEQ multiplex PCR; TCRdb stores just in-frame clones and leaves some out. The data contain some 310,000 clones, around 90% of them seen just once; the ten biggest clones take up about 1%. Material for sequencing was peripheral blood. These receptors came from a woman aged 40 to 55 with COVID-19, enrolled during active disease. The CDR3 runs from the conserved cysteine through the conserved F or W. The order of the fields is V gene, CDR3 protein.

v_call: TRBV19
cdr3_aa: CASSIQGGYGYTF

v_call: TRBV7-6
cdr3_aa: CASSLSPRTGRGNSPLHF

v_call: TRBV28
cdr3_aa: CASSLSGANTGELFF

v_call: TRBV15
cdr3_aa: CATTQGANNEKLFF

v_call: TRBV6-5
cdr3_aa: CASIILKQGRAEQFF

v_call: TRBV4-1
cdr3_aa: CASSQDWEGGLLREQYF

v_call: TRBV7-9
cdr3_aa: CASSTDVGASEQYF

v_call: TRBV6-2/TRBV6-3
cdr3_aa: CASSYRTGGHKNIQYF

v_call: TRBV3-1/TRBV3-2
cdr3_aa: CASSPHGSSGVGRETQYF

v_call: TRBV6-5
cdr3_aa: CASLWQGYREQYF

v_call: TRBV20-1
cdr3_aa: CSARSRDEQFF

v_call: TRBV4-3
cdr3_aa: CASSQDPGVNTEAFF

v_call: TRBV5-1
cdr3_aa: CASSVDRARETQYF

v_call: TRBV6-5
cdr3_aa: CASSFTGRVEEQYF

v_call: TRBV28
cdr3_aa: CASSPTLGQLNTEAFF

v_call: TRBV6-6
cdr3_aa: CASSPYYEQYF

v_call: TRBV5-1
cdr3_aa: CASSQDRGSGNTIYF

v_call: TRBV12-5
cdr3_aa: CASGLRADPSTDTQYF

v_call: TRBV2
cdr3_aa: CASSAGTDTQYF

v_call: TRBV7-3
cdr3_aa: CASSLTRLELGLNTGELFF

v_call: TRBV4-1
cdr3_aa: CASSATGGTNYGYTF

v_call: TRBV29-1
cdr3_aa: CSASNTGELFF

v_call: TRBV29-1
cdr3_aa: CSVGGQGPNYGYTF

v_call: TRBV5-1
cdr3_aa: CASSPASGSYNEQFF

v_call: TRBV6-2/TRBV6-3
cdr3_aa: CASSYGGQVLSYEQYF

v_call: TRBV7-9
cdr3_aa: CASSQRRGELFF

v_call: TRBV7-3
cdr3_aa: CASSPNRNEQFF

v_call: TRBV14
cdr3_aa: CASSQDRGIGLLTGELFF

v_call: TRBV7-5
cdr3_aa: CARSVRDRSSGNTIYF

v_call: TRBV18
cdr3_aa: CASSPLLAGVGNEQFF

v_call: TRBV7-9
cdr3_aa: CASSLEAGYSGNTIYF

v_call: TRBV5-1
cdr3_aa: CASSYPTGGNQETQYF

v_call: TRBV19
cdr3_aa: CASMRTGGSPLHF

v_call: TRBV7-2
cdr3_aa: CASSLDLVGRGLNEQFF

v_call: TRBV2
cdr3_aa: CASRAVHSNQPQHF

v_call: TRBV27
cdr3_aa: CASGTGGVNNEKLFF

v_call: TRBV24-1
cdr3_aa: CATSDETRGSYGYTF